One T cell receptor beta chain is described in this entry. Splitting of each subset's genomic DNA was done evenly across several immunoSEQ plates. When replicate PCRs were run on sorted subsets, they used around 0.2 ug DNA, tens of thousands of T cell genomes. TCRdb's copy holds only in-frame clones and misses some; the assay was immunoSEQ multiplex PCR. The sample contains a few million clones, around 92% of which appear only once. This specimen comes from a study of shared clonotypes between healthy human individuals. Sequencing was performed on naive CD4+ T cells from PBMCs. Subset: CD45RA+ positively selected. The sequence came from a man younger than 35 in good health. Some clones in this sample may be carry-over from other donors' samples.

The CDR3, as DNA: TGTGCCAGCAGTCGTCCTAGCGGGGGACTCTACGAGCAGTACTTC. Protein product: CASSRPSGGLYEQYF. The chain recombines TRBV28 with TRBJ2-7; 10 nucleotides line up with TRBD2. There are 15 residues in the CDR3. Germline CDR1 reads MDHEN; CDR2 reads SYDVKM. The V and J ends lost 5 bases and 3 bases, in that order; junction bases with no gene match: 7.